The entry below describes one TCR beta chain. Its matching antigen is unknown. Library construction for TCR beta used iRepertoire HTBI primers and Arm-PCR of CDR3 regions. One entry per CDR3 protein results from TCRdb running MiXCR on the multiplex PCR reads. The table includes 400,000 to 500,000 distinct CDR3 sequences, around a fifth detected once. This sample was taken from a study of regulatory T cells in long-lasting Graves disease. Background on the study: Over 5 years of antithyroid drugs with positive TSH receptor antibodies was taken to mean persistent Graves' disease. Study conclusions and caveats: New patients shared over 800 public clonotypes, fewer than the approximately 3,000 shared by persistent patients. Researchers examined only peripheral blood and not thyroid tissue.

Time point noted: persistent/refractory GD, antithyroid drugs over 5 years with positive TRAb. TCR sequences were obtained from RNA taken from PBMCs. In this cohort, patients came from an endocrinology department located in Xi'an, China. This CDR3 has 15 residues. V was clipped by 3 bases and J by 0 bases; unmatched bases: 2. The germline V gene encodes CDR1 SNHLY and CDR2 FYNNEI. This sequence joins TRBV2 and TRBJ2-1, with 7 bases fitting TRBD2. The sequence came from a female donor with Graves disease. Sequencing used peripheral blood mononuclear cells (PBMCs), obtained when the disease was refractory, from a patient treated with antithyroid drugs. Written as DNA, the CDR3 is TGTGCCAGCAGTGATGGCGGGAGCTCCTACAATGAGCAGTTCTTC. It translates to CASSDGGSSYNEQFF.